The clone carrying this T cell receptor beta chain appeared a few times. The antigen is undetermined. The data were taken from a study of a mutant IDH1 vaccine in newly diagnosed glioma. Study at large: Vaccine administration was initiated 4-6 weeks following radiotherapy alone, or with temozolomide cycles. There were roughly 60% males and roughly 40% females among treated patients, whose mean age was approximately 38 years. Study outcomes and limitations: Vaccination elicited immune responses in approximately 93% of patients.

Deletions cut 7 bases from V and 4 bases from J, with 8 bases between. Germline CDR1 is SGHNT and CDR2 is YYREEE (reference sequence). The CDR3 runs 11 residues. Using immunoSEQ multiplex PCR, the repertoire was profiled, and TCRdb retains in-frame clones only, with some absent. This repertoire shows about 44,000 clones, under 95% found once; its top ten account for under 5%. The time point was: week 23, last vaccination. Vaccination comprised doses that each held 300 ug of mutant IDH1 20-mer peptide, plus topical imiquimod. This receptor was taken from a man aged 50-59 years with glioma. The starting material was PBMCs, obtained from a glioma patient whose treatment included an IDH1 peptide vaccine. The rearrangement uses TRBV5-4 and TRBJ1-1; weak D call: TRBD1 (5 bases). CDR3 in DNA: TGTGCCAGCGCCAGGGCCACTGAAGCTTTCTTT. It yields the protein CASARATEAFF. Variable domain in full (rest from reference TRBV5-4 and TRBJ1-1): ETGVTQSPTHLIKTRGQQVTLRCSSQSGHNTVSWYQQALGQGPQFIFQYYREEENGRGNFPPRFSGLQFPNYSSELNVNALELDDSALYLCASARATEAFFGQGTRLTVV.